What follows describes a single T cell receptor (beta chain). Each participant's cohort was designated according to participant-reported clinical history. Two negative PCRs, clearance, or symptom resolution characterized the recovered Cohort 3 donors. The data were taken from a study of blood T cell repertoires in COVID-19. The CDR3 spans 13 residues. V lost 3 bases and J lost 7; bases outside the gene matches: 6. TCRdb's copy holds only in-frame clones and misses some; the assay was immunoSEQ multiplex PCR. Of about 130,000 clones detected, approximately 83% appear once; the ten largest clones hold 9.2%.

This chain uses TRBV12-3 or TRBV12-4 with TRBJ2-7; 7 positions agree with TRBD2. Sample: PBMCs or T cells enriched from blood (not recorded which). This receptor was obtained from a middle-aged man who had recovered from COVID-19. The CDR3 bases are TGTGCCAGCAGTTTGCTCGAGCGGGGTGAGCAGTACTTC. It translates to CASSLLERGEQYF.